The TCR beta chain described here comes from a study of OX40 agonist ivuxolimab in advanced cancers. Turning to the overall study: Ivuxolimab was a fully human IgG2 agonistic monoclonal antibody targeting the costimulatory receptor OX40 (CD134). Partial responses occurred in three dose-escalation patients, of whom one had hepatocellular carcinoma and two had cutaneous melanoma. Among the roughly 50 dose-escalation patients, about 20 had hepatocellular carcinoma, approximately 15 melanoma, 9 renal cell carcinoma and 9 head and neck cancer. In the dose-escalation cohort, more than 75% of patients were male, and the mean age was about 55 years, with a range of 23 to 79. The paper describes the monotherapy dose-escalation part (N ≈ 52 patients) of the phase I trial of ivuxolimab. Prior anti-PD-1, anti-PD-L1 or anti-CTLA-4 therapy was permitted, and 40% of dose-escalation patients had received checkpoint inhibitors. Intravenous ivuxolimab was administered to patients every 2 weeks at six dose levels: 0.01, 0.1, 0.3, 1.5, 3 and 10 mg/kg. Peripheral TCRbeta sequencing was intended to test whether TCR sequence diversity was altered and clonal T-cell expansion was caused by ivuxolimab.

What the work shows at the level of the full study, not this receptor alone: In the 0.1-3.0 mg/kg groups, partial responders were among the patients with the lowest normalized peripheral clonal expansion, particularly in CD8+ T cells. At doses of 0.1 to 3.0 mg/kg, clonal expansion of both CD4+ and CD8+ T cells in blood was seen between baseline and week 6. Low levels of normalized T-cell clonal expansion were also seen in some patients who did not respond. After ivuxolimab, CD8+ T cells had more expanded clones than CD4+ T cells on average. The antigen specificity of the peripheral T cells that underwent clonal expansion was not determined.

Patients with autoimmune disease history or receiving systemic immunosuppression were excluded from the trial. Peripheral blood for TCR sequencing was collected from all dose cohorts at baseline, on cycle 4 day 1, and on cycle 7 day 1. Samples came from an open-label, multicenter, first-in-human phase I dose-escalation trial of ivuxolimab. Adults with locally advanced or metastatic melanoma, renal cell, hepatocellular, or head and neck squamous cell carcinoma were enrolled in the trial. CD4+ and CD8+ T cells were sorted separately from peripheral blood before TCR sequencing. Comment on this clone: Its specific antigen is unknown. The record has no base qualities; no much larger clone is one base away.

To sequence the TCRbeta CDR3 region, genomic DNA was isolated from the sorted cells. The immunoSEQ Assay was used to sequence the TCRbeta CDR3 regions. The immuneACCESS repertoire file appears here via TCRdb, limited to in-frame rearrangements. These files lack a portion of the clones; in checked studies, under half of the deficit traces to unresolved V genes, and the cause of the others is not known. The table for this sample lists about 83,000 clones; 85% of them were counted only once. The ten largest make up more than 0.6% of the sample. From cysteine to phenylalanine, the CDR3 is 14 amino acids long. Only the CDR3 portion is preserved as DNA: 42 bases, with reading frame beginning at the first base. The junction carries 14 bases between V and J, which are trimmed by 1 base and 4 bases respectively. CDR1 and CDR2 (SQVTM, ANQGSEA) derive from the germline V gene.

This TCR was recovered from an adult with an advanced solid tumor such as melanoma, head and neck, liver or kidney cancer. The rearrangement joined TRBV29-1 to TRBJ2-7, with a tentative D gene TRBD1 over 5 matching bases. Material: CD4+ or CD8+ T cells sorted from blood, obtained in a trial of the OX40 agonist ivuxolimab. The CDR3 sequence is CSVEAQGIGYEQYF. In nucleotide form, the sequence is TGCAGCGTTGAAGCCCAGGGCATTGGATACGAGCAGTACTTC.